This TCR beta chain was observed in a study of beta chain features in type 1 diabetes. Study-level information: Healthy donors and patients showed comparable age, gender and cell yields. General observations from the study: Moderately but significantly shorter TCRB CDR3s were found in Type 1 diabetes patients in all four CD4+ subsets. PCR might show a preference for shorter templates, equally across patients and controls.

Based on CD45RO/CCR7/CD25/CD127/CD95/CD27, CD4+ regulatory, stem cell-like memory, naive and central memory cells were sorted. cDNA synthesis used the whole RNA isolate, giving expressed TCRB sequences. Clones were sequenced by immunoSEQ multiplex PCR, and TCRdb holds only the in-frame ones, with some missing. In the table there are 150,000 to 200,000 clones, roughly 10% of which are singletons. Worth noting for this clone: No antigen is known for it.

This TCR came from a woman aged 25-40 years with type 1 diabetes. Sequences were obtained from central memory CD4+ T cells from blood.

The CDR3 sequence: CSVGGTGELVYGYTF. The DNA for the CDR3 is TGCAGCGTTGGGGGGACAGGGGAGTTGGTCTATGGCTACACCTTC. The chain joins TRBV29-1 to TRBJ1-2; 10 bases map to TRBD1. The CDR3 covers 15 residues. Trimming removed 4 bases from V and 4 bases from J; junction bases left unmatched: 9. CDR1 SQVTM and CDR2 ANQGSEA come from the germline V gene.